This passage covers 26 T cell receptor beta chains from one sample sequenced in a study of pediatric ulcerative colitis (dated by TCRdb to the late 2010s). The receptor library was made with the immunoSEQ multiplex PCR assay. TCRdb holds this immuneACCESS table with in-frame rearrangements only. Some clones are missing; in checked studies, unresolved V genes explain under half, and the rest has no known cause. Within this sample are roughly 60,000 clones, with 80% to 90% of them counted one time only. Approximately 1.5% of the sample rests with the top ten. The sequencing sample was made of blood. Receptor source: a boy aged 5 to 17 who was a control in a study of pediatric ulcerative colitis.

The V gene is TRBV19, the J gene TRBJ1-2; 7 nucleotides line up with TRBD1. J gave up 8 bases and V 3 bases, and 9 bases lay outside the gene matches. The CDR3 covers 14 residues. Looked up from germline, CDR1 is LNHDA and CDR2 is SQIVND (reference sequence). The CDR3 nucleotides read TGTGCCAGTAGTATTCAGGGGGGAGGAGGAGGCTACACCTTC. Its translation is CASSIQGGGGGYTF.

V is TRBV5-8 and J is TRBJ2-3, with D possibly being TRBD2 (6 bases). Trimming cost V 4 bases and J 2 bases, with 11 bases left between them. The germline CDR1 and CDR2 sequences are SGHTS and YDEGEE. This CDR3 region has 14 residues. The CDR3 reads CASSPGVYTDTQYF. CDR3 nucleotides: TGTGCCAGCAGCCCGGGGGTATACACAGATACGCAGTATTTT.

This rearrangement joins TRBV6-5 to TRBJ2-5; D unresolved. This CDR3 spans 15 amino acids. CDR1 is MNHEY and CDR2 is SVGAGI in the germline V gene. V dropped 0 bases and J dropped 1 base, with 9 bases sitting between them. Written as DNA, the CDR3 is TGTGCCAGCAGTTACTCGATCCGGGCCCAAGAGACCCAGTACTTC. This encodes CASSYSIRAQETQYF.

This chain connects TRBV7-8 to TRBJ2-1; possibly TRBD2 for D (5 bases). Germline assignment: CDR1 SGHVS and CDR2 FQNEAQ. The CDR3 is 13 amino acids. V lost 1 base, J lost 5 bases, and 6 bases lay in between. The CDR3: CASSLGRDNEQFF. CDR3 bases: TGTGCCAGCAGCTTAGGGCGGGACAATGAGCAGTTCTTC.

This chain links TRBV15 with TRBJ2-7, with 8 bases lining up with TRBD1. Germline V lookup: CDR1 LNHNV, CDR2 YYDKDF (reference sequence). This CDR3 contains 16 residues. The trim removed 2 bases at V and 1 base at J, leaving 7 bases unmatched. The CDR3 region is CATSRKSGTGSYEQYF. For the CDR3, the DNA is TGTGCCACCAGCAGAAAGTCCGGGACAGGTTCCTACGAGCAGTACTTC.

The rearrangement links TRBV5-1 to TRBJ2-3, with no clear D. Germline V lookup: CDR1 SGHRS, CDR2 YFSETQ. This CDR3 is 13 amino acids long. The germline V and J ends were trimmed by 1 base and 4 bases, with 7 bases remaining between them. CDR3 DNA sequence: TGCGCCAGCAGCTTGATGGGGTCAGATACGCAGTATTTT. It specifies CASSLMGSDTQYF.

The chain has TRBV5-1 and TRBJ2-2; D may match TRBD1 or TRBD2 (6 bases each). V dropped 5 bases and J dropped 0 bases, with 17 bases sitting between them. Germline V gene lookup returns CDR1 SGHRS and CDR2 YFSETQ. This CDR3 spans 17 amino acids. The CDR3 region is CASRQGLISPNTGELFF. CDR3 nucleotides: TGCGCCAGCAGACAGGGACTGATCAGTCCGAACACCGGGGAGCTGTTTTTT.

The chain combines TRBV19 with TRBJ1-5, with a possible D match to TRBD1 (6 bases). This CDR3 is 16 amino acids long. V was shortened by 1 base and J by 4 bases, with 14 bases between the two germline ends. Germline loops: CDR1 LNHDA, CDR2 SQIVND (reference sequence). In DNA, the CDR3 is TGTGCCAGTAGTATAGTGGGGGGCAGACGGAATCAGCCCCAGCATTTT. The encoded protein is CASSIVGGRRNQPQHF.

The rearrangement uses TRBV2 and TRBJ1-3; D gene ambiguous. Germline loops: CDR1 SNHLY, CDR2 FYNNEI. V was clipped by 10 bases and J by 0 bases, with 10 bases between them. The CDR3 runs 13 residues. CDR3 nucleotide sequence: TGTGCCACGGTTCGGGACTCTGGAAACACCATATATTTT. It translates to CATVRDSGNTIYF.

The rearrangement joins TRBV10-2 to TRBJ2-7, with TRBD1 identical over 8 bases. V trimming: 0 bases; J trimming: 1 base; junction bases outside the gene matches: 5. CDR1 and CDR2 from the germline V gene are WSHSY and SAAADI. The CDR3 extends over 16 amino acids. CDR3 loop: CASSESWDRTSYEQYF. CDR3 coding DNA: TGCGCCAGCAGTGAGTCGTGGGACAGGACTTCCTACGAGCAGTACTTC.

The chain recombines TRBV6-6 with TRBJ2-7; D is unresolved. CDR3 length equals 14 residues. The germline V and J ends were trimmed by 0 bases and 7 bases, with 13 bases remaining between them. The germline V gene has CDR1 MNHNY and CDR2 SVGAGI (reference sequence). The CDR3 sequence: CASSYSTPGGEQYF. The CDR3 DNA reads TGTGCCAGCAGTTACTCGACTCCAGGTGGAGAGCAGTACTTC.

The chain has TRBV5-8 and TRBJ2-7; 7 bases match TRBD1. The CDR3 extends over 15 amino acids. J gave up 3 bases and V 0 bases, and 6 bases lay outside the gene matches. CDR1 and CDR2 (germline): SGHTS, YDEGEE. The CDR3 nucleotides are TGTGCCAGCAGCTTGGTGGGCCAGGGGGTCTACGAGCAGTACTTC. The encoded protein is CASSLVGQGVYEQYF.

The chain is built from TRBV25-1 and TRBJ2-7, with 9 bases identical to TRBD2. V dropped 6 bases and J dropped 5; count of bases not matched to a gene: 5. The CDR3 runs to 13 residues. Per germline, CDR1 MGHDK and CDR2 SYGVNS. The CDR3, as DNA: TGTGCCAGCAGCCGCGGGGGGGCCGACGAGCAGTACTTC. It yields the protein CASSRGGADEQYF.

This clone was seen more than once but under ten times. This chain connects TRBV7-2 to TRBJ1-5; TRBD1 is a possible D gene (6 bases). Germline CDR1 reads SGHTA; CDR2 reads FQGNSA. The length of the CDR3 is 16 residues. V was clipped by 5 bases and J by 0 bases, with 14 bases between them. The CDR3 DNA is TGTGCCAGCAGCCGAGGGGGGCGGTTTAGCAATCAGCCCCAGCATTTT. This gives the protein CASSRGGRFSNQPQHF. Variable domain in full (rest from reference TRBV7-2 and TRBJ1-5): GAGVSQSPSNKVTEKGKDVELRCDPISGHTALYWYRQSLGQGLEFLIYFQGNSAPDKSGLPSDRFSAERTGGSVSTLTIQRTQQEDSAVYLCASSRGGRFSNQPQHFGDGTRLSIL.

This rearrangement joins TRBV7-9 to TRBJ2-3; 9 nucleotides line up with TRBD2. Germline values: CDR1 SEHNR, CDR2 FQNEAQ (reference sequence). The CDR3 is 16 amino acids. Trimming took 5 bases from V and 7 from J; bases not matched to a gene: 13. The CDR3 nucleotides are TGTGCCAGCAGCCCCCCTTGGCGGGAGGGCCTGAATACGCAGTATTTT. This encodes CASSPPWREGLNTQYF.

J is TRBJ1-2 and V is TRBV9; TRBD1 matches at 8 bases. The CDR3 sequence is 13 residues long. The germline gives CDR1 SGDLS, CDR2 YYNGEE. V shed 4 bases and J 6 bases; nucleotides not matched to a gene: 5. CDR3 DNA sequence: TGTGCCAGCAGCCCTCAGGGGGCACATGGCTACACCTTC. It yields the protein CASSPQGAHGYTF.

CDR3 sequence (DNA): TGTGCCAGCAGCGTAGAAATAGGAGCTAACTATGGCTACACCTTC. As protein: CASSVEIGANYGYTF. The rearrangement joins TRBV9 to TRBJ1-2; no reliable D call. Germline CDR1 SGDLS, CDR2 YYNGEE. V gave up 0 bases and J gave up 0 bases, with 9 bases separating them. This CDR3 spans 15 amino acids.

The CDR3 sequence is CASRGTGNNEKLFF. In DNA form, the CDR3 reads TGTGCCAGTAGGGGGACAGGGAATAATGAAAAACTGTTTTTT. The gene calls are TRBV6-5 and TRBJ1-4; 9 bases are shared with TRBD1. Germline CDR1 MNHEY, CDR2 SVGAGI. V gave up 9 bases and J gave up 4 bases; unmatched junction bases: 6. The CDR3 is 14 amino acids.

The rearrangement links TRBV28 to TRBJ2-2; 9 bases line up with TRBD2. CDR3 length: 17 residues. The V gene's germline CDR1 is MDHEN and CDR2 SYDVKM. The ends lost 5 bases at V and 3 bases at J; junction bases unmatched: 10. CDR3 sequence: CASSESVLAGHTGELFF. CDR3 coding DNA: TGTGCCAGCAGTGAGTCCGTTCTAGCGGGGCACACCGGGGAGCTGTTTTTT.

The rearrangement uses TRBV7-2 and TRBJ2-7; 14 bases align to TRBD2. Germline CDR1 and CDR2: SGHTA and FQGNSA. The J segment lost 3 bases and the V segment lost 5 bases, leaving 6 bases of the junction unmatched. This CDR3 has 16 residues. CDR3 amino acids: CASSPEGTSGSYEQYF. In DNA, the CDR3 is TGTGCCAGCAGCCCAGAGGGGACTAGCGGGAGCTACGAGCAGTACTTC.

This chain uses TRBV4-2 with TRBJ1-4, with D perhaps TRBD1 (6 bases). The CDR3 consists of 15 residues. V lost 4 bases and J 4 bases, leaving 13 bases between the germline ends. From germline, CDR1 is LGHNA and CDR2 YNFKEQ. The CDR3 loop is CASSPFRGNNEKLFF. The CDR3 DNA reads TGTGCCAGCAGCCCGTTCAGGGGTAATAATGAAAAACTGTTTTTT.

The chain couples TRBV29-1 to TRBJ1-1; possible D gene TRBD1, 5 bases. The ends were cut back, 5 bases at V and 1 base at J, with 11 bases in the middle. Germline lookup yields CDR1 SQVTM and CDR2 ANQGSEA. The CDR3 runs to 13 residues. The CDR3 DNA reads TGCAGCGTTTTGGGACGGTGGAACACTGAAGCTTTCTTT. Translating it yields CSVLGRWNTEAFF.

This clone was observed a single time. V and J are TRBV6-1 and TRBJ2-7; TRBD2 matches at 9 bases. The CDR3 extends over 15 amino acids. The V gene end was trimmed by 5 bases and the J gene end by 5 bases; junction bases not matched to a gene: 10. Germline CDR1 and CDR2: MNHNS and SASEGT. CDR3 sequence reads: CASSRTGTSLDEQYF. The DNA for the CDR3 is TGTGCCAGCAGTAGAACCGGGACTAGCCTCGACGAGCAGTACTTC.

This clone occurred a few times. The chain couples TRBV19 to TRBJ1-5; a weak D match, TRBD1 (5 bases). This CDR3 region has 15 residues. The ends were cut back, 3 bases at V and 3 bases at J, with 12 bases in the middle. From germline, CDR1 is LNHDA and CDR2 SQIVND (reference sequence). This CDR3 reads CASSMSGSVNQPQHF. DNA for the CDR3: TGTGCCAGTAGTATGTCAGGGAGTGTCAATCAGCCCCAGCATTTT.

The genes are TRBV27 and TRBJ1-6; D gene uncertain. Germline V gives CDR1 MNHEY, CDR2 SMNVEV (reference sequence). V lost 4 bases to trimming and J lost 9 bases, with 19 bases between them. The CDR3 has 16 residues. The CDR3 sequence is CASSYRIPAEGSPLHF. In nucleotides, the CDR3 is TGTGCCAGCAGTTATCGAATCCCGGCAGAAGGTTCACCCCTCCACTTT.

This clone has only one observation. The CDR3 DNA reads TGTGCCAGTAGTATAGATCTGCAGGGGCCCTACTATGGCTACACCTTC. Residues: CASSIDLQGPYYGYTF. The chain has TRBV19 and TRBJ1-2; weak D call: TRBD1 (6 bases). This CDR3 region has 16 residues. Germline-derived CDR1 and CDR2 are LNHDA and SQIVND (reference sequence). V lost 0 bases to trimming and J lost 3 bases, with 14 bases between them.